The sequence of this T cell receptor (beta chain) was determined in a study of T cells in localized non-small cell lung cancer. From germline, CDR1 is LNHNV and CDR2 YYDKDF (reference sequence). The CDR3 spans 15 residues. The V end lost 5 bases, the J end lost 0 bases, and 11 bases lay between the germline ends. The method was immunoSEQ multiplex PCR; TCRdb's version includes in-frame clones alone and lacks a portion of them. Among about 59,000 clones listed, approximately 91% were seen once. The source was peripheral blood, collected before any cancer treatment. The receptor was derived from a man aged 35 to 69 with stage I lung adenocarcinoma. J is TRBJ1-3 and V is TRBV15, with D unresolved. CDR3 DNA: TGTGCCACCAGCTCCTTTATAGGCTCTGGAAACACCATATATTTT. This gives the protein CATSSFIGSGNTIYF.